These 10 T cell receptor beta chains came from one sample sequenced in a study of human CD8 memory T cell subsets. TPEX cells were CCR7+ PD-1+ TIGIT+ early memory CD8+ T cells with exhausted-like traits. Generation of TCR beta libraries used UMI-labeled 5' RACE. TCRdb re-analyzed the 5' RACE reads; it lists each CDR3 protein once, without DNA. The sample has about 10,000 distinct CDR3 sequences. Sequenced sample: CD8+ T cells from PBMCs. The receptors derive from a human donor in good health.

V usage is TRBV12-3 or TRBV12-4 and J usage is TRBJ2-3; TCRdb designates TRBD2, a call that cannot be tested without DNA. The CDR3 is 18 amino acids. CDR3 region: CASSRVGLAGGQTDTQYF.

The rearrangement uses TRBV24-1 and TRBJ1-5; TCRdb reports TRBD1, a call that lacks DNA to check it against. The germline V gene encodes CDR1 KGHDR and CDR2 SFDVKD. The CDR3 spans 14 residues. The CDR3 here is CATGTSLYNQPQHF.

By frequency, this clonotype is medium-sized (0.01 to 0.1%). This chain joins TRBV29-1 and TRBJ2-2; no DNA is available, so the TRBD1 call from TCRdb remains unchecked. The CDR3 is 14 amino acids. CDR1 SQVTM and CDR2 ANQGSEA come from the germline V gene. CDR3 in amino acids: CSAIGQSNTGELFF.

CDR3 residues: CASSYQIKNTEAFF. The chain uses TRBV6-6 and TRBJ1-1. Germline V lookup: CDR1 MNHNY, CDR2 SVGAGI (reference sequence). The CDR3 totals 14 residues.

The chain combines TRBV2 with TRBJ1-5. This CDR3 has 12 residues. Germline values: CDR1 SNHLY, CDR2 FYNNEI. This CDR3 is CASSQINQPQHF.

V usage is TRBV4-3 and J usage is TRBJ2-5; no DNA is available, so the TRBD2 call from TCRdb remains unchecked. The V gene's germline CDR1 is LGHNA and CDR2 YSLEER. The CDR3 is made up of 16 amino acids. The CDR3 reads CASSPFGAGEQETQYF.

By frequency, this clonotype is medium-sized. This sequence joins TRBV20-1 and TRBJ1-1; TCRdb designates TRBD1, a call that cannot be tested without DNA. The CDR3 is made up of 16 amino acids. Germline-derived CDR1 and CDR2 are DFQATT and SNEGSKA (reference sequence). The chain's CDR3 is CSARGPGQEVNTEAFF.

The chain has TRBV4-2 and TRBJ1-5; with no DNA, the TCRdb D assignment of TRBD1 cannot be verified. CDR3 size: 15 residues. Germline V gives CDR1 LGHNA, CDR2 YNFKEQ. The CDR3 is CASSQEAGGWQPQHF.

The V and J genes are TRBV7-2 and TRBJ2-1; with no DNA, the TCRdb D assignment of TRBD2 cannot be verified. Germline V gene sequence: CDR1 SGHTA, CDR2 FQGNSA. The CDR3 spans 14 residues. CDR3 protein: CASSLVPSGNEQFF.

Frequency places this clonotype as medium-sized. The chain combines TRBV6-2 or TRBV6-3 with TRBJ1-5; the D call from TCRdb, TRBD1, cannot be confirmed without DNA. The CDR3 is 18 residues long. Germline V gene data show CDR1 as MNHEY and CDR2 as SVGEGT. The CDR3 sequence is CASSKGSGTGVGNQPQHF.